A single sample gave rise to the 10 T cell receptor beta chains below, sequenced in a study of identical twins. TCRdb used MiXCR to reprocess the 5' RACE reads, holding one entry per CDR3 protein. Found here are fewer than 250,000 distinct CDR3 sequences, around 10% of them singletons; the top ten hold around 5.1%. The sample comprised memory (CD45RO+) T cells sorted from blood. These receptor sequences come from a woman in her late teens or twenties in good health.

This clonotype was counted at least ten times. This rearrangement joins TRBV7-3 to TRBJ1-1; the D gene is possibly TRBD1 (5 bases). The V gene lost 5 bases and the J gene lost 3 bases, with 10 bases spanning the gap. This CDR3 spans 13 amino acids. From germline, CDR1 is SGHTA and CDR2 FQGTGA. The chain's CDR3 is CASSRDRDTEAFF. In DNA, the CDR3 is TGTGCCAGCAGCCGGGACCGAGACACTGAAGCTTTCTTT.

V is TRBV6-5 and J is TRBJ2-5; no firm D call. Germline loops: CDR1 MNHEY, CDR2 SVGAGI. V was pared by 3 bases and J by 5 bases, with 7 bases between. The CDR3 sequence is 12 residues long. The chain's CDR3 is CASSYIGETQYF. Here the CDR3 DNA reads TGTGCCAGCAGTTATATTGGCGAGACCCAGTACTTC.

At least ten counts were recorded for this clonotype. The gene calls are TRBV4-1 and TRBJ2-3; D may match TRBD1 or TRBD2 (5 bases each). V lost 4 bases and J lost 4, with 9 bases in between. In germline, CDR1 is MGHRA, CDR2 YSYEKL. The CDR3 spans 13 residues. In nucleotides, the CDR3 is TGCGCCAGCAGCCGGGGACGGTCAGATACGCAGTATTTT. Amino acid sequence: CASSRGRSDTQYF.

This clonotype is labeled as medium-sized. This sequence joins TRBV5-1 and TRBJ2-7; the D gene is possibly TRBD2 (5 bases). The germline V gene has CDR1 SGHRS and CDR2 YFSETQ. V gave up 0 bases and J gave up 3 bases, with 7 bases separating them. The CDR3 has 13 amino acids. This chain's CDR3 is CASSLVGGYEQYF. In nucleotides, the CDR3 is TGCGCCAGCAGCTTGGTCGGAGGCTACGAGCAGTACTTC. Variable domain in full (rest from reference TRBV5-1 and TRBJ2-7): KAGVTQTPRYLIKTRGQQVTLSCSPISGHRSVSWYQQTPGQGLQFLFEYFSETQRNKGNFPGRFSGRQFSNSRSEMNVSTLELGDSALYLCASSLVGGYEQYFGPGTRLTVT.

This chain connects TRBV4-2 to TRBJ2-7; 11 nucleotides line up with TRBD1. CDR1 LGHNA and CDR2 YNFKEQ come from the germline V gene. CDR3 length: 14 amino acids. V shed 3 bases and J 3 bases; nucleotides not matched to a gene: 1. The CDR3 nucleotides are TGTGCCAGCAGCCAGGGACAGGGGGACTACGAGCAGTACTTC. Protein product: CASSQGQGDYEQYF.

V gene TRBV20-1 combines with J gene TRBJ2-3; D is possibly TRBD2 (6 bases). CDR1 is DFQATT and CDR2 is SNEGSKA in the germline V gene (reference sequence). The CDR3 length is 14 residues. Between the trimmed V and J ends, which lost 3 bases and 7 bases, there was a span of 17 bases. The CDR3 spells CSARGGGRIHTQYF. CDR3 in DNA: TGCAGTGCTAGGGGGGGAGGCCGGATTCATACGCAGTATTTT.

The table lists this clonotype with a few counts. The chain combines TRBV12-3 or TRBV12-4 with TRBJ2-1; the D gene is possibly TRBD1 (6 bases). CDR3 size: 16 residues. V was shortened by 7 bases and J by 0 bases, with 16 bases between the two germline ends. The CDR3 sequence is CASNTRGPSSYNEQFF. The CDR3 coding sequence is TGTGCCAGCAATACCAGGGGTCCCAGCTCCTACAATGAGCAGTTCTTC.

The table lists this clonotype with a few counts. The V and J genes are TRBV12-3 or TRBV12-4 and TRBJ2-3; the D is unclear. This CDR3 contains 14 residues. Trimming took off 3 bases at V and 3 bases at J, with 10 bases between the two ends. The CDR3, as DNA: TGTGCCAGCAGTTTTGTAGGAGAAACAGATACGCAGTATTTT. Protein: CASSFVGETDTQYF.

The V and J genes are TRBV20-1 and TRBJ2-3; D remains ambiguous. V lost 0 bases to trimming and J lost 6 bases, with 4 bases between them. Germline V gives CDR1 DFQATT, CDR2 SNEGSKA (reference sequence). The CDR3 loop spans 11 amino acids. CDR3 bases: TGCAGTGCTAGAGACTATGATACGCAGTATTTT. Amino acids: CSARDYDTQYF.

The chain carries TRBV10-1 and TRBJ2-1, with 10 bases matching TRBD2. CDR1 WNHNN and CDR2 SYGVQD come from the germline V gene (reference sequence). V shed 5 bases, J shed 6 bases, and the junction held 4 bases outside the gene matches. This CDR3 comprises 14 residues. The CDR3 nucleotides read TGCGCCAGCAGTACTAGCGGGACTCTCAATGAGCAGTTCTTC. Its protein is CASSTSGTLNEQFF.